The 27 T cell receptor beta chains given below trace back to one sample, sequenced in a study of shared clonotypes between healthy human individuals. Assay used: immunoSEQ multiplex PCR; TCRdb lists only in-frame clones, some missing. Of roughly 1.4 million clones listed, around 98.5% are singletons. Sequences were obtained from naive CD4+ T cells sorted from blood. Subset meaning: CD45RA+ positively selected. These receptors were obtained from a young man in good health.

The chain is built from TRBV10-3 and TRBJ2-1; TRBD1 might be the D (6 bases). The germline CDR1 and CDR2 sequences are ENHRY and SYGVKD. The CDR3 length is 13 residues. V lost 8 bases to trimming and J lost 1 base, with 9 bases between them. This chain's CDR3 is CAIGTQSYNEQFF. CDR3 sequence (DNA): TGTGCCATCGGGACACAGTCCTACAATGAGCAGTTCTTC.

The chain links TRBV10-1 to TRBJ2-3, with D uncertain. The CDR3 spans 14 residues. Deletions cut 2 bases from V and 2 bases from J, with 8 bases between. Germline assignment: CDR1 WNHNN and CDR2 SYGVQD (reference sequence). The CDR3 sequence is CASSEAVSTDTQYF. For the CDR3, the DNA is TGCGCCAGCAGTGAGGCGGTCTCCACAGATACGCAGTATTTT.

The gene calls are TRBV27 and TRBJ1-1, with D unresolved. V gave up 5 bases and J gave up 5 bases, with 21 bases separating them. The CDR3 is 16 amino acids. Germline lookup yields CDR1 MNHEY and CDR2 SMNVEV (reference sequence). The CDR3 region has the DNA TGTGCCAGCAGTATACAGACGACTGCGCTAAAGACTGAAGCTTTCTTT. Translated: CASSIQTTALKTEAFF.

This chain uses TRBV5-1 with TRBJ2-2; weak D call: TRBD2 (5 bases). There are 16 residues in the CDR3. V was shortened by 7 bases and J by 0 bases, with 16 bases between the two germline ends. Germline V gene data show CDR1 as SGHRS and CDR2 as YFSETQ. CDR3: CASPLSGKSNTGELFF. The DNA for the CDR3 is TGCGCCAGCCCGCTTTCGGGAAAATCGAACACCGGGGAGCTGTTTTTT.

This clone was picked up one time. This chain joins TRBV14 and TRBJ2-7; no reliable D call. The CDR3 contains 13 residues. Trimming cost V 3 bases and J 2 bases, with 8 bases left between them. Germline loops: CDR1 SGHDN, CDR2 FVKESK. CDR3 sequence reads: CASSQVRAYEQYF. The CDR3 region has the DNA TGTGCCAGCAGCCAGGTACGGGCCTACGAGCAGTACTTC.

The chain is built from TRBV5-5 and TRBJ2-7; possibly TRBD1 for D (5 bases). This CDR3 is built from 14 residues. V shed 2 bases and J shed 2 bases, with 11 bases lying between them. In germline, CDR1 is SGHKS, CDR2 YYEKEE (reference sequence). CDR3 amino acids: CASSFPQGPYEQYF. Here the CDR3 DNA reads TGTGCCAGCAGCTTTCCCCAGGGCCCCTACGAGCAGTACTTC.

The chain joins TRBV19 to TRBJ2-5, with TRBD2 matching 13 bases. The CDR3 covers 16 residues. The germline gives CDR1 LNHDA, CDR2 SQIVND (reference sequence). V was pared by 4 bases and J by 5 bases, with 7 bases of the junction left unmatched. As DNA, the CDR3 is TGTGCCAGTAGTAACAACCCGGGACTAGCGGGGGAGACCCAGTACTTC. Translating it yields CASSNNPGLAGETQYF.

The rearrangement joins TRBV10-2 to TRBJ2-5; D unresolved. Trimming removed 0 bases from V and 5 bases from J, with 4 bases in between. The CDR3 extends over 12 amino acids. The germline V gene encodes CDR1 WSHSY and CDR2 SAAADI. CDR3 sequence (DNA): TGCGCCAGCAGTGAGTCTAAGGAGACCCAGTACTTC. Amino acids: CASSESKETQYF.

The chain carries TRBV6-5 and TRBJ1-1, with 9 nucleotides matching TRBD1. The germline CDR1 and CDR2 sequences are MNHEY and SVGAGI. V lost 6 bases, J lost 6 bases, and 5 bases stayed unmatched. This CDR3 is 13 amino acids long. This chain's CDR3 is CASSRDRVSEAFF. Written as DNA, the CDR3 is TGTGCCAGCAGCCGGGACAGGGTTTCTGAAGCTTTCTTT.

This chain joins TRBV5-6 and TRBJ2-1; 9 nucleotides align to TRBD2. CDR1 SGHDT and CDR2 YYEEEE come from the germline V gene. V lost 2 bases to trimming and J lost 4 bases; unmatched junction nucleotides: 4. CDR3 length: 15 amino acids. CDR3 sequence (DNA): TGTGCCAGCAGCTTAGCGGGAGGCCTTTACAATGAGCAGTTCTTC. Residues: CASSLAGGLYNEQFF.

The CDR3 DNA follows: TGCAGCTTCTGGGATTCTGCCTACGAGCAGTACTTC. Translating it yields CSFWDSAYEQYF. The rearrangement uses TRBV29-1 and TRBJ2-7; D is unclear. Germline V gene lookup returns CDR1 SQVTM and CDR2 ANQGSEA. This CDR3 is 12 amino acids long. The V end lost 8 bases, the J end lost 2 bases, and 13 bases lay between the germline ends.

The chain has TRBV6-1 and TRBJ2-5, with D unresolved. This CDR3 contains 13 residues. The V gene lost 4 bases and the J gene lost 1 base, with 7 bases spanning the gap. The germline gives CDR1 MNHNS, CDR2 SASEGT. As DNA, the CDR3 is TGTGCCAGCAGTGGGGGATCCCAAGAGACCCAGTACTTC. It is translated as CASSGGSQETQYF.

This clone has a single count. This sample also contains other DNA sequences that code for the same CDR3. V gene TRBV5-1 combines with J gene TRBJ2-5; D unclear. The CDR3 is 14 amino acids. V lost 0 bases and J lost 3, with 9 bases in between. From germline, CDR1 is SGHRS and CDR2 YFSETQ. CDR3: CASSLGGAKETQYF. The CDR3 DNA sequence: TGCGCCAGCAGCTTGGGGGGTGCAAAAGAGACCCAGTACTTC. Based on the CDR3 plus reference TRBV5-1 and TRBJ2-5, the full variable domain is KAGVTQTPRYLIKTRGQQVTLSCSPISGHRSVSWYQQTPGQGLQFLFEYFSETQRNKGNFPGRFSGRQFSNSRSEMNVSTLELGDSALYLCASSLGGAKETQYFGPGTRLLVL.

The chain is built from TRBV4-2 and TRBJ1-3; the D is unclear. Trimming removed 2 bases at V and 0 bases at J, with 11 bases between. Germline V gene sequence: CDR1 LGHNA, CDR2 YNFKEQ. This CDR3 is 16 amino acids long. The CDR3 coding sequence is TGTGCCAGCAGCCAAAGTCCGGGTAGCTCTGGAAACACCATATATTTT. Its protein product is CASSQSPGSSGNTIYF.

The genes are TRBV7-3 and TRBJ2-7, with 10 bases fitting TRBD2. The J segment lost 0 bases and the V segment lost 2 bases, leaving 1 base of the junction unmatched. This CDR3 is built from 15 residues. Looked up from germline, CDR1 is SGHTA and CDR2 is FQGTGA. The CDR3 sequence: CASSLASGSSYEQYF. Here the CDR3 DNA reads TGTGCCAGCAGCTTAGCTAGCGGGAGCTCCTACGAGCAGTACTTC.

The CDR3 nucleotides read TGTGCCTGGAGTGTACGTCGGCTCTTAGGGGACGAGCAGTACTTC. As protein: CAWSVRRLLGDEQYF. V usage is TRBV30 and J usage is TRBJ2-7; the D gene is possibly TRBD1 (5 bases). The CDR3 loop spans 15 amino acids. V was cut by 0 bases and J by 5 bases, with 17 bases left in between. Germline V gene lookup returns CDR1 GTSNPN and CDR2 SVGIG (reference sequence). The whole variable domain, filled in from reference TRBV30 and TRBJ2-7, reads SQTIHQWPATLVQPVGSPLSLECTVEGTSNPNLYWYRQAAGRGLQLLFYSVGIGQISSEVPQNLSASRPQDRQFILSSKKLLLSDSGFYLCAWSVRRLLGDEQYFGPGTRLTVT.

This clone was counted once. The J gene is TRBJ2-3, the V gene TRBV5-6; 10 bases fit TRBD1. Germline values: CDR1 SGHDT, CDR2 YYEEEE. J gave up 4 bases and V 4 bases, and 6 bases lay outside the gene matches. The CDR3 consists of 15 residues. The CDR3 here is CASSKGQGGPDTQYF. CDR3 sequence (DNA): TGTGCCAGCAGCAAAGGACAGGGGGGCCCAGATACGCAGTATTTT. Complete variable domain (other parts from reference TRBV5-6 and TRBJ2-3): DAGVTQSPTHLIKTRGQQVTLRCSPKSGHDTVSWYQQALGQGPQFIFQYYEEEERQRGNFPDRFSGHQFPNYSSELNVNALLLGDSALYLCASSKGQGGPDTQYFGPGTRLTVL.

The chain is built from TRBV27 and TRBJ2-3; a weak D match, TRBD2 (5 bases). The CDR3 extends over 15 amino acids. Germline assignment: CDR1 MNHEY and CDR2 SMNVEV (reference sequence). The V end lost 5 bases, the J end lost 0 bases, and 12 bases lay between the germline ends. The CDR3 nucleotides are TGTGCCAGCAGTACAGTAGCGACTAGCACAGATACGCAGTATTTT. It yields the protein CASSTVATSTDTQYF.

The chain joins TRBV29-1 to TRBJ2-1; perhaps D is TRBD1 or TRBD2 (6 bases each). Germline V gives CDR1 SQVTM, CDR2 ANQGSEA. The CDR3 runs 15 residues. Trimming took off 7 bases at V and 4 bases at J, with 20 bases between the two ends. CDR3 amino acids: CSADTGKGGYNEQFF. DNA for the CDR3: TGCAGCGCGGATACAGGGAAGGGAGGATACAATGAGCAGTTCTTC.

The genes are TRBV10-2 and TRBJ2-3; 15 bases are a match to TRBD2. This CDR3 is built from 17 residues. Germline V CDR1 and CDR2: WSHSY, SAAADI. V gave up 6 bases and J gave up 7 bases; unmatched junction bases: 11. The CDR3 reads CASRLGLAGGGGNTQYF. DNA of the CDR3: TGCGCCAGCAGACTCGGACTAGCGGGGGGGGGCGGAAATACGCAGTATTTT.

The CDR3 DNA reads TGTGCCAGCAGGCTAGCGGGAGCGAATGAGCAGTTCTTC. It yields the protein CASRLAGANEQFF. The chain links TRBV7-9 to TRBJ2-1, with 10 bases matching TRBD2. V trimming: 6 bases; J trimming: 7 bases; junction bases outside the gene matches: 3. The germline V gene encodes CDR1 SEHNR and CDR2 FQNEAQ (reference sequence). This CDR3 comprises 13 residues.

V is TRBV29-1 and J is TRBJ2-7, with 11 bases identical to TRBD1. CDR3 length: 14 amino acids. V lost 4 bases to trimming and J lost 4 bases; unmatched junction nucleotides: 6. Germline loops: CDR1 SQVTM, CDR2 ANQGSEA. CDR3 protein: CSVGTGTGGYEQYF. The DNA of the CDR3 is TGCAGCGTTGGGACCGGGACAGGGGGTTACGAGCAGTACTTC.

A single count supports this clone. The CDR3 loop reads CASSIGEGYGNQPQHF. In DNA form, the CDR3 reads TGTGCCAGTAGTATAGGGGAGGGGTATGGCAATCAGCCCCAGCATTTT. The chain couples TRBV19 to TRBJ1-5; D might be TRBD1 (5 bases). CDR1 LNHDA and CDR2 SQIVND come from the germline V gene (reference sequence). This CDR3 has 16 amino acids. V lost 1 base to trimming and J lost 2 bases, with 12 bases between them.

This clone was picked up one time. The chain uses TRBV6-4 and TRBJ2-2; D might be TRBD2 (5 bases). Trimming took off 4 bases at V and 1 base at J, with 10 bases between the two ends. Germline V CDR1 and CDR2: MRHNA, SNTAGT. CDR3 length: 15 residues. The CDR3, as DNA: TGTGCCAGCAGTGTAGAGGGAGTGAACACCGGGGAGCTGTTTTTT. It encodes CASSVEGVNTGELFF.

The chain recombines TRBV9 with TRBJ2-1; 8 bases line up with TRBD2. V shed 4 bases and J 5 bases; nucleotides not matched to a gene: 8. The CDR3 has 15 residues. Germline CDR1 is SGDLS and CDR2 is YYNGEE. This CDR3 is CASSPGGATDNEQFF. The CDR3 bases are TGTGCCAGCAGCCCCGGGGGGGCGACGGACAATGAGCAGTTCTTC.

The chain has TRBV7-9 and TRBJ2-7; D uncertain. V shed 4 bases and J shed 5 bases, with 12 bases lying between them. Germline CDR1 reads SEHNR; CDR2 reads FQNEAQ (reference sequence). This CDR3 has 13 residues. The CDR3 sequence is CASSSPGGDEQYF. CDR3 coding DNA: TGTGCCAGCAGCTCCCCAGGTGGGGACGAGCAGTACTTC.

This rearrangement joins TRBV6-1 to TRBJ1-2; D not certain. Looked up from germline, CDR1 is MNHNS and CDR2 is SASEGT. The CDR3 runs 17 residues. With 3 bases removed from V and 3 bases from J, the gap between germline ends came to 20 bases. The CDR3 protein is CASSDLGWAPADYGYTF. CDR3 DNA sequence: TGTGCCAGCAGTGATCTTGGCTGGGCCCCGGCGGACTATGGCTACACCTTC.